What follows is one TCR beta chain and its context. Per the original data handling: Cell counts per sample came from amplifying reference gene primers. TCRdb keeps only in-frame clones here, not all; method: immunoSEQ multiplex PCR. The V and J calls and the clone size are those of that table, but D and trimming were determined from the DNA. Among about 200,000 clones listed, approximately 80% were seen once. Trimming took off 0 bases at V and 1 base at J, with 9 bases between the two ends. Germline V lookup: CDR1 LGHDT, CDR2 YNNKEL (reference sequence). The CDR3 covers 15 residues. The entry originates in a study of blood T cell repertoires in COVID-19. Study as a whole: Samples of COVID-19 (acute and convalescent) were obtained from the United States, Italy and Spain.

The chain carries TRBV3-1 (or the pseudogene TRBV3-2) and TRBJ1-1; D gene uncertain. The specimen sequenced was peripheral blood. The sequence came from a human donor in a cohort sampled during active COVID-19. CDR3 sequence (DNA): TGTGCCAGCAGCCAAGATTCGCCCAGGAACACTGAAGCTTTCTTT. Its protein product is CASSQDSPRNTEAFF.